Described below is a single T cell receptor (beta chain) sequence and its context. What antigen it recognizes has not been identified. One base away there is no much larger clone; base qualities are not given. Including cysteine and phenylalanine, the CDR3 has 15 amino acids. The CDR3 DNA has 45 bases and is translated from base 1. Trimming takes 5 bases from V and 3 bases from J, and the germline ends sit 17 bases apart. Reading the germline V gene (reference sequence) gives CDR1 MNHEY and CDR2 SMNVEV. The sample originates from a study of blood T cells in healthy people across ages (dated by TCRdb to the mid-2010s). Background on the whole study: In model experiments, roughly one uniquely barcoded TCR beta cDNA molecule per two T cells was captured by template switching. The study measured age-related changes in TCR beta repertoire diversity using deep sequencing normalized with unique cDNA molecular identifiers. To avoid experimental bias, donors of different ages were spread randomly across the sequencing lanes. The donors were divided into four age groups: young (average roughly 15 years), middle-aged (about 40), aged (approximately 62) and long-lived (about 84). For two donors (one aged 18 to 30 and one aged 80 or older), the study analyzed two additional independent replicas of 1 million unique cDNA reads from the same blood draw.

The method behind the library was 5' RACE. The sequencing machine was an Illumina HiSeq 2500. The second PCR ran for about 7 to 11 cycles and used a J-beta primer mix along with a sample-barcoded 5' primer. Each TCR beta cDNA molecule received a unique molecular identifier from a template-switch 5' adaptor carrying 12 random nucleotides. At least 3 million CDR3-containing paired-end reads were obtained from each sample. The Mint cDNA synthesis kit, primed by a TRBC-specific oligonucleotide, was used to synthesize first-strand cDNA from all RNA. After uracil-DNA glycosylase treatment, a first 18-cycle PCR used universal primers M1SS and BC2_uni_R on all cDNA. The published analysis was carried out like this. Each sample was normalized by randomly selecting 1 million high-quality reads, each carrying a distinct molecular identifier. Reads sharing molecular identifiers were discarded rather than binned into consensus sequences. MiTCR, run with a Q25 quality threshold and the strictest error-elimination algorithm, handled CDR3 identification, clonotype clustering and error correction. Lower-bound total TCR beta diversity was estimated with a nonparametric unseen species model using Euler transformation. TCRdb reprocessing: public reads trimmed at Q25 with fastp, clones called with MiXCR, in-frame beta chains kept. A single entry per CDR3 protein holds the most common genes and DNA from its merged rows. V and J calls and clone size were set by TCRdb, not the authors. Here the sample has about 2 million distinct CDR3 sequences; about 49% occur a single time. The ten largest clonotypes hold over 2% of the sample.

The donors were roughly 39 Caucasian individuals from Russia, aged roughly 6 to 100 years, who were systemically healthy. Each donor gave 8 to 10 milliliters of peripheral blood, drawn into EDTA-treated Vacutainer tubes. Ficoll-Paque density-gradient centrifugation was used to isolate PBMCs, with at least 6.5 million per sample. Total RNA was extracted from PBMCs with Trizol reagent, with at least 5 micrograms obtained per sample. For every donor, flow cytometry on a PBMC aliquot measured the percentage of naive CD45RAhigh/CD27high T cells. What the study reported, not specific to this receptor: Estimates of total diversity from one million sequenced T cells were regarded as lower bounds and underestimates. Observed TCR beta diversity per million T cells fell roughly linearly with age, and a significant reduction was already apparent by age roughly 40. A strong correlation was found between observed TCR beta diversity and the percentage of naive T cells measured by flow cytometry. Donor CMV infection status was unknown, potentially confounding age-related changes in expanded clonotypes. Compared with the aged group, the long-lived group had more naive CD4+ T cells, fewer expanded clones and increased TCR diversity, suggesting age selection. Since profiling was done on bulk unsorted PBMCs, naive and antigen-experienced compartments could not be conclusively compared.

The sequenced sample consisted of blood. The receptor was isolated from a woman aged 40 to 50 in good health. The sequence links TRBV27 to TRBJ2-7; the D call could be TRBD1 or TRBD2, with each sharing 5 bases. The nucleotides read TGTGCCAGCAGTGCCCGAGGGGAAAAAAACTACGAGCAGTACTTC. Its translation is CASSARGEKNYEQYF.